These 19 T cell receptor beta chains originate from one sample sequenced in a study of Tregs in tolerant kidney transplant recipients. The table came from immunoSEQ multiplex PCR; TCRdb's copy has only in-frame clones and leaves some out. Its clone listing holds tens of thousands of clones. The sequenced sample was CD4+ T cells from blood, obtained before the transplant. These receptors were taken from a human donor who received a combined kidney and bone marrow transplant.

Details on this clone: The missing CDR3 end, 3 residues past where the read stops, is filled in from the germline J gene. V gene TRBV5-1 combines with J gene TRBJ2-2; the D gene is possibly TRBD2 (7 bases). The germline V and J ends were trimmed by 4 bases and 6 bases, with 13 bases remaining between them. Germline CDR1 and CDR2: SGHRS and YFSETQ. There are 14 residues in the CDR3. CDR3 DNA, as far as it was read: TGCGCCAGCAGCGGGGGCACTAGCGCCGGGGAG. Translated, it gives CASSGGTSAGE. The entire CDR3 is CASSGGTSAGELFF. The full variable domain, completed using reference TRBV5-1 and TRBJ2-2, is KAGVTQTPRYLIKTRGQQVTLSCSPISGHRSVSWYQQTPGQGLQFLFEYFSETQRNKGNFPGRFSGRQFSNSRSEMNVSTLELGDSALYLCASSGGTSAGELFFGEGSRLTVL.

Comment on this clone: The read terminates 3 residues ahead of where the CDR3 ends, so the germline J gene completes it. The chain carries TRBV2 and TRBJ2-7; TRBD2 is a possible D gene (5 bases). The CDR3 loop spans 12 amino acids. CDR1 and CDR2 from the germline V gene are SNHLY and FYNNEI. V was pared by 7 bases and J by 6 bases, with 13 bases between. The CDR3 region is CASKERSSEQYF. The CDR3 DNA, read in part, is TGTGCCAGCAAGGAGCGGTCGAGCGAG. The full variable domain, with the rest looked up from reference TRBV2 and TRBJ2-7, is EPEVTQTPSHQVTQMGQEVILRCVPISNHLYFYWYRQILGQKVEFLVSFYNNEISEKSEIFDDQFSVERPDGSNFTLKIRSTKLEDSAMYFCASKERSSEQYFGPGTRLTVT.

Concerning this clone: The read terminates 3 residues ahead of where the CDR3 ends, so the germline J gene completes it. This chain links TRBV23-1 with TRBJ1-1; D ambiguous. TRBV23-1 is marked as an open reading frame, function uncertain. Trimming removed 3 bases at V and 0 bases at J, with 8 bases between. The length of the CDR3 is 14 residues. The sequenced part of the CDR3 DNA is TGCGCCAGCAGTCACCCTTTAATGAACACTGAA. Protein product: CASSHPLMNTE. The full CDR3 is CASSHPLMNTEAFF.

In regard to this clone: The read finishes 3 residues shy of the CDR3 end, and the germline J gene is used to complete it. The chain joins TRBV7-2 to TRBJ1-4; D possibly corresponds to TRBD1 (5 bases). CDR3 length equals 15 residues. CDR1 and CDR2 (germline): SGHTA, FQGNSA. Between the trimmed V and J ends, which lost 4 bases and 3 bases, there was a span of 12 bases. The CDR3 sequence: CASSSLGGSNEKLFF. The sequenced CDR3 bases are TGTGCCAGCAGCTCCCTGGGGGGATCTAATGAAAAA.

To note about this clone: At one end, the junction sequence differs from germline, possibly due to a read error. The CDR3 end lies 3 residues beyond the end of the read and is filled in from the germline J gene. The V call is TRBV18, the J call TRBJ2-3; D is uncertain. The CDR3 runs to 13 residues. CDR1 is KGHSH and CDR2 is LQKENI in the germline V gene. The CDR3 sequence is CASSPPSKDTQYF. CDR3 DNA, as far as it was read: TGTGCCAGCTCACCACCGAGCAAAGATACG. Variable domain in full (rest from reference TRBV18 and TRBJ2-3): NAGVMQNPRHLVRRRGQEARLRCSPMKGHSHVYWYRQLPEEGLKFMVYLQKENIIDESGMPKERFSAEFPKEGPSILRIQQVVRGDSAAYFCASSPPSKDTQYFGPGTRLTVL.

Notes on this clone: Read coverage stops 3 residues before the CDR3 terminus; the germline J gene supplies the remainder. V usage is TRBV20-1 and J usage is TRBJ2-7; 9 bases line up with TRBD1. V lost 6 bases to trimming and J lost 3 bases; unmatched junction nucleotides: 6. CDR1 is DFQATT, CDR2 SNEGSKA, per germline (reference sequence). The CDR3 loop spans 13 amino acids. The CDR3 protein is CSAPGTGLYEQYF. CDR3 DNA, as far as it was read: TGCAGTGCCCCCGGGACAGGGCTCTACGAG.

On this clone itself: The read terminates 3 residues before the CDR3 end, so the remaining end is supplied by the germline J gene. The rearrangement links TRBV11-2 to TRBJ1-5, with D maybe TRBD1 (6 bases). The CDR3 has 14 residues. V was cut by 0 bases and J by 4 bases, with 7 bases left in between. CDR1 SGHAT and CDR2 FQNNGV come from the germline V gene. Incomplete CDR3 DNA: TGTGCCAGCAGCTTAGAAACAGGGAATCAGCCC. Translated, it gives CASSLETGNQP. The entire CDR3 is CASSLETGNQPQHF.

Comment on this clone: With the read ending 3 residues before the CDR3 end, the germline J gene is used to fill in that end. The chain uses TRBV7-2 and TRBJ2-3; weak D call: TRBD2 (6 bases). The CDR3 totals 14 residues. Trimming cost V 4 bases and J 8 bases, with 16 bases left between them. Germline V lookup: CDR1 SGHTA, CDR2 FQGNSA. CDR3 sequence: CASSSASPGGTQYF. The DNA read from the CDR3 is TGTGCCAGCAGCTCGGCTAGCCCCGGGGGTACG.

The CDR3 is CASRKREPGELFF. Partial CDR3 DNA: TGCGCCAGCAGGAAGCGGGAGCCCGGGGAG. This sequence joins TRBV5-1 and TRBJ2-2; 8 bases are shared with TRBD2. The CDR3 end lies 3 residues beyond the end of the read and is filled in from the germline J gene. CDR1 SGHRS and CDR2 YFSETQ come from the germline V gene. J was trimmed by 6 bases and V by 5 bases; bases with no gene match: 3. The CDR3 has 13 amino acids.

As to this clone: The read finishes 3 residues shy of the CDR3 end, and the germline J gene is used to complete it. The chain joins TRBV11-2 to TRBJ2-7, with 9 bases that match TRBD1. The J segment lost 4 bases and the V segment lost 0 bases, leaving 4 bases of the junction unmatched. The V gene's germline CDR1 is SGHAT and CDR2 FQNNGV. CDR3 length: 15 residues. The sequenced part of the CDR3 DNA is TGTGCCAGCAGCTTAGAACAGGGGGCGCTTTACGAG. This translates into CASSLEQGALYE. The entire CDR3 reads CASSLEQGALYEQYF. Full variable domain (missing parts from reference TRBV11-2 and TRBJ2-7): EAGVAQSPRYKIIEKRQSVAFWCNPISGHATLYWYQQILGQGPKLLIQFQNNGVVDDSQLPKDRFSAERLKGVDSTLKIQPAKLEDSAVYLCASSLEQGALYEQYFGPGTRLTVT.

Regarding this clone: The DNA ends 3 residues before the CDR3 does, and the rest of the CDR3 is filled in from the germline J gene. V gene TRBV5-1 combines with J gene TRBJ1-5; 10 positions match TRBD1. Unmatched junction bases numbered 8, after V lost 3 bases and J lost 5 bases. This CDR3 has 16 residues. In germline, CDR1 is SGHRS, CDR2 YFSETQ. The CDR3 DNA, read in part, is TGCGCCAGCAGCTCAACCGAGGGACAGGGGCATCAGCCC. Its protein is CASSSTEGQGHQP. The whole CDR3 protein reads CASSSTEGQGHQPQHF.

Comment on this clone: The sequenced fragment ends 3 residues before the CDR3 boundary, so the rest is inferred from the germline J gene. The chain uses TRBV19 and TRBJ2-1, with 12 bases aligning to TRBD2. CDR1 and CDR2 from the germline V gene are LNHDA and SQIVND (reference sequence). This CDR3 comprises 19 residues. V was clipped by 8 bases and J by 9 bases; unmatched bases: 23. The CDR3 spells CASAERLAGGLRLFGEQFF. Incomplete CDR3 DNA: TGTGCCAGTGCCGAGAGGCTAGCGGGAGGGTTGAGGCTATTCGGTGAG.

Worth noting for this clone: Sequencing ends 3 residues short of the CDR3 end; the germline J gene provides the rest. This rearrangement joins TRBV11-2 to TRBJ2-5; D might be TRBD1 (6 bases). V lost 5 bases to trimming and J lost 3 bases, with 13 bases between them. The CDR3 runs to 14 residues. The germline V gene has CDR1 SGHAT and CDR2 FQNNGV. The CDR3 sequence: CASSTRQDKETQYF. The CDR3 bases that were read are TGTGCCAGCAGCACCAGACAGGATAAAGAGACC.

A word on this clone: The CDR3 end falls 3 residues outside the read, so it is completed with the germline J gene. This chain links TRBV20-1 with TRBJ2-5; a possible D gene is TRBD2 (7 bases). Per germline, CDR1 DFQATT and CDR2 SNEGSKA (reference sequence). The CDR3 runs to 16 residues. V shed 6 bases and J shed 2 bases, with 22 bases lying between them. The sequenced CDR3 bases are TGCAGTGCGTCAGGGGATCCTTCGGGGGGACAAGAGACC. Translating it yields CSASGDPSGGQET. The complete CDR3 sequence is CSASGDPSGGQETQYF.

Worth noting for this clone: The CDR3 extends 3 residues past the end of the read, so its final part is completed from the germline J gene. The chain is built from TRBV29-1 and TRBJ2-1; no firm D call. Trimming removed 6 bases from V and 7 bases from J, with 7 bases in between. CDR3 length: 10 amino acids. The germline CDR1 and CDR2 sequences are SQVTM and ANQGSEA. CDR3 bases read: TGCAGCGTCCCAGAGAATGAG. It codes for CSVPENE. The whole CDR3 is CSVPENEQFF.

Worth noting for this clone: The read gets to within 3 residues of the CDR3 end, and the germline J gene fills in the rest. The chain combines TRBV29-1 with TRBJ1-3; 7 nucleotides align to TRBD1. The CDR3 is made up of 14 amino acids. After removal of 7 bases from V and 0 bases from J, the junction contained 6 bases not matched to a gene. Germline CDR1 is SQVTM and CDR2 is ANQGSEA. The sequenced CDR3 bases are TGCAGCGCAGGAGGGGGCCTCTCTGGAAACACC. Translated, it gives CSAGGGLSGNT. In full, the CDR3 reads CSAGGGLSGNTIYF.

Regarding this clone: The read falls 3 residues short of the CDR3 end, and the missing part is taken from the germline J gene. The chain is built from TRBV6-2 or TRBV6-3 and TRBJ2-3; 10 bases are shared with TRBD2. V shed 6 bases and J 0 bases; nucleotides not matched to a gene: 0. Germline V gene sequence: CDR1 MNHEY, CDR2 SVGEGT. The CDR3 totals 14 residues. The DNA read from the CDR3 is TGTGCCAGCAGACTAGCGGGGAGCACAGATACG. Amino acid sequence: CASRLAGSTDT. The whole CDR3 sequence reads CASRLAGSTDTQYF.

In regard to this clone: The sequenced fragment ends 3 residues before the CDR3 boundary, so the rest is inferred from the germline J gene. This sequence joins TRBV20-1 and TRBJ1-4; TRBD1 is a possible D gene (5 bases). Trimming stripped 3 bases from V and 5 bases from J, with 13 bases between. The CDR3 covers 14 residues. CDR1 is DFQATT and CDR2 is SNEGSKA in the germline V gene (reference sequence). The covered CDR3 bases are TGCAGTGCTAGTCCGGCAGGGTCAAATGAAAAA. Protein sequence: CSASPAGSNEK. The whole CDR3 is CSASPAGSNEKLFF.

Concerning this clone: The CDR3 extends 3 residues past the end of the read, so its final part is completed from the germline J gene. The rearrangement links TRBV29-1 to TRBJ1-1, with TRBD1 identical over 7 bases. This CDR3 region has 14 residues. The germline CDR1 and CDR2 sequences are SQVTM and ANQGSEA. V was clipped by 2 bases and J by 2 bases; unmatched bases: 5. The covered CDR3 bases are TGCAGCGTTGAAAGGGACAGCCGAAACACTGAA. This encodes CSVERDSRNTE. The full-length CDR3 reads as CSVERDSRNTEAFF.